The 28 T cell receptor beta chains listed next were all sequenced from one sample in a study of T cells in Graves' hyperthyroidism and ophthalmopathy. There were TCR beta CDR3 regions amplified from RNA transcripts. Researchers ran a first-round RT-PCR on the TCR CDR3 using the HTBI primer set. TCRdb itself ran the multiplex PCR reads through MiXCR, one entry per CDR3 protein. The sample lists about 640,000 distinct CDR3 sequences; around 21% were seen once. Sequenced: blood. The receptors originated from a young man with Graves' ophthalmopathy.

This clonotype was counted once. J is TRBJ2-1 and V is TRBV4-3, with D perhaps matching TRBD1 (5 bases). Trimming took 0 bases from V and 8 from J, leaving 11 bases between them. This CDR3 is built from 14 residues. Germline V gene sequence: CDR1 LGHNA, CDR2 YSLEER. CDR3 sequence reads: CASSQDRIGDEQFF. In DNA, the CDR3 is TGCGCCAGCAGCCAAGATAGGATAGGGGATGAGCAGTTCTTC.

The chain employs TRBV9 and TRBJ2-5; no clear D. V lost 0 bases, J lost 10 bases, and 13 bases lay in between. CDR3 length: 13 amino acids. Germline V gene sequence: CDR1 SGDLS, CDR2 YYNGEE. The CDR3 coding sequence is TGTGCCAGCAGCGTAGACTCCGGCTATGGCCAGTACTTC. Translating it yields CASSVDSGYGQYF.

The chain couples TRBV24-1 to TRBJ2-3, with 9 positions matching TRBD1. V trimming: 7 bases; J trimming: 4 bases; junction bases outside the gene matches: 11. The CDR3 has 16 residues. CDR1 is KGHDR and CDR2 is SFDVKD in the germline V gene. The CDR3 coding sequence is TGTGCCACCAGCTTCCCGGGACAGGGTGTCGCAGATACGCAGTATTTT. Translating it yields CATSFPGQGVADTQYF.

This clonotype was observed many times. The J gene is TRBJ1-2, the V gene TRBV28; D uncertain. This CDR3 spans 15 amino acids. From germline, CDR1 is MDHEN and CDR2 SYDVKM. Deletions cut 3 bases from V and 0 bases from J, with 11 bases between. CDR3 in amino acids: CASSFPSQPNYGYTF. The CDR3 DNA is TGTGCCAGCAGTTTCCCCTCCCAGCCTAACTATGGCTACACCTTC.

The chain couples TRBV19 to TRBJ1-2; 10 bases line up with TRBD1. The V gene end was trimmed by 8 bases and the J gene end by 0 bases; junction bases not matched to a gene: 6. Germline V lookup: CDR1 LNHDA, CDR2 SQIVND (reference sequence). CDR3 length: 15 residues. The CDR3 reads CASQETGGANYGYTF. The CDR3 DNA reads as TGTGCCAGTCAGGAGACAGGGGGCGCTAACTATGGCTACACCTTC.

The chain employs TRBV7-9 and TRBJ2-3; 8 nucleotides align to TRBD1. This CDR3 has 16 residues. Unmatched junction bases numbered 11, after V lost 6 bases and J lost 3 bases. Germline lookup yields CDR1 SEHNR and CDR2 FQNEAQ (reference sequence). The CDR3, as DNA: TGTGCCAGCAGGCCGGGCAGGGGGCCGGTGACAGATACGCAGTATTTT. Translation: CASRPGRGPVTDTQYF.

This clonotype was recorded many times. The chain uses TRBV7-2 and TRBJ2-5; possibly TRBD2 for D (6 bases). The V end lost 5 bases, the J end lost 5 bases, and 15 bases lay between the germline ends. The CDR3 has 14 amino acids. Germline CDR1 SGHTA, CDR2 FQGNSA. This CDR3 reads CASSAGLARETQYF. CDR3 DNA sequence: TGTGCCAGCAGCGCGGGGCTAGCGAGGGAGACCCAGTACTTC.

The rearrangement uses TRBV19 and TRBJ1-6, with D perhaps matching TRBD1 (5 bases). CDR3 length equals 15 residues. Trimming removed 7 bases from V and 9 bases from J, with 19 bases in between. The germline gives CDR1 LNHDA, CDR2 SQIVND (reference sequence). The CDR3 sequence is CASTANRDGGSPLHF. CDR3 DNA: TGTGCCAGTACCGCCAACCGGGACGGGGGTTCACCCCTCCACTTT. The full variable domain, with the rest looked up from reference TRBV19 and TRBJ1-6, is DGGITQSPKYLFRKEGQNVTLSCEQNLNHDAMYWYRQDPGQGLRLIYYSQIVNDFQKGDIAEGYSVSREKKESFPLTVTSAQKNPTAFYLCASTANRDGGSPLHFGNGTRLTVT.

This chain connects TRBV28 to TRBJ2-7, with D unresolved. The CDR3 totals 12 residues. The V gene's germline CDR1 is MDHEN and CDR2 SYDVKM. Trimming took off 7 bases at V and 0 bases at J, with 7 bases between the two ends. CDR3 amino acids: CASIGPSYEQYF. The CDR3 coding sequence is TGTGCCAGCATCGGCCCCTCCTACGAGCAGTACTTC.

V gene TRBV27 combines with J gene TRBJ2-3; the D gene could be TRBD1 or TRBD2 (6 bases each). The V and J ends lost 5 bases and 1 base respectively, with 28 bases between them. CDR3 length equals 20 residues. Germline CDR1 and CDR2: MNHEY and SMNVEV (reference sequence). The chain's CDR3 is CASSPRTVIGLARGTDTQYF. The CDR3 nucleotides are TGTGCCAGCAGTCCCCGGACAGTGATTGGGCTAGCGAGAGGCACAGATACGCAGTATTTT.

The V gene is TRBV27, the J gene TRBJ2-7, with 9 bases that match TRBD2. CDR3 size: 16 residues. The V gene end was trimmed by 0 bases and the J gene end by 5 bases; junction bases not matched to a gene: 8. CDR1 and CDR2 (germline): MNHEY, SMNVEV (reference sequence). CDR3 sequence reads: CASSLSWSSGNHEQYF. The CDR3 DNA follows: TGTGCCAGCAGTTTATCGTGGTCTAGCGGGAACCACGAGCAGTACTTC.

This clonotype was detected a few times. The chain is built from TRBV3-1 and TRBJ2-2; D possibly corresponds to TRBD2 (5 bases). CDR1 is LGHDT, CDR2 YNNKEL, per germline (reference sequence). Trimming took off 4 bases at V and 5 bases at J, with 17 bases between the two ends. The length of the CDR3 is 16 residues. CDR3 bases: TGTGCCAGCAGCCCCTCCTCACGGGGTATAACCGGGGAGCTGTTTTTT. Encoded protein: CASSPSSRGITGELFF.

The chain combines TRBV7-8 with TRBJ2-7; D could derive from TRBD1 or TRBD2 (5 bases each). Trimming pared 2 bases from V and 6 bases from J, leaving 14 bases between. CDR1 is SGHVS and CDR2 is FQNEAQ in the germline V gene. CDR3 length: 14 residues. The CDR3 coding sequence is TGTGCCAGCAGCTTACCGTCGGGGCGAGGCGAGCAGTACTTC. Encoded protein: CASSLPSGRGEQYF.

This clonotype was detected many times. This chain links TRBV5-1 with TRBJ2-5, with 7 positions matching TRBD2. The CDR3 consists of 13 residues. With 4 bases clipped from V and 5 bases from J, the junction kept 5 bases outside the gene matches. Germline V gene sequence: CDR1 SGHRS, CDR2 YFSETQ. CDR3 nucleotides: TGCGCCAGCAGCAGGGAGGGAGCGGAGACCCAGTACTTC. Encoded protein: CASSREGAETQYF.

This chain joins TRBV7-3 and TRBJ2-5; no reliable D call. V was trimmed by 4 bases and J by 5 bases, leaving 11 bases between them. The CDR3 runs 13 residues. Germline V gene lookup returns CDR1 SGHTA and CDR2 FQGTGA. The CDR3 here is CASSYKPRETQYF. The CDR3, as DNA: TGTGCCAGCAGCTATAAACCCCGGGAGACCCAGTACTTC. Filled out from reference TRBV7-3 and TRBJ2-5, the complete variable domain reads GAGVSQTPSNKVTEKGKYVELRCDPISGHTALYWYRQSLGQGPEFLIYFQGTGAADDSGLPNDRFFAVRPEGSVSTLKIQRTERGDSAVYLCASSYKPRETQYFGPGTRLLVL.

This clonotype was detected many times. The chain has TRBV30 and TRBJ1-2, with D perhaps matching TRBD1 (5 bases). This CDR3 is built from 12 residues. Per germline, CDR1 GTSNPN and CDR2 SVGIG (reference sequence). The ends were cut back, 0 bases at V and 6 bases at J, with 8 bases in the middle. The CDR3 here is CAWSVGANGYTF. The CDR3 coding sequence is TGTGCCTGGAGTGTAGGGGCAAATGGCTACACCTTC.

The genes are TRBV15 and TRBJ1-5; D remains ambiguous. CDR3 length equals 14 residues. Germline V CDR1 and CDR2: LNHNV, YYDKDF (reference sequence). Trimming left V 2 bases short and J 4 bases short, with 9 bases between. The CDR3: CATSRKAPNQPQHF. The CDR3, as DNA: TGTGCCACCAGCAGAAAGGCGCCTAATCAGCCCCAGCATTTT.

This chain links TRBV11-3 with TRBJ2-1; D remains unclear. The CDR3 runs to 13 residues. V gave up 10 bases and J gave up 6 bases, with 16 bases separating them. The germline CDR1 and CDR2 sequences are SGHNT and YENEEA. Written as DNA, the CDR3 is TGTGCCACCTTCACCAAATTTGCCAATGAGCAGTTCTTC. This translates into CATFTKFANEQFF.

In this sample, this clonotype turned up a few times. The chain carries TRBV6-2 or TRBV6-3 and TRBJ1-1; D not resolved. Looked up from germline, CDR1 is MNHEY and CDR2 is SVGEGT. The CDR3 length is 8 residues. Trimming pared 11 bases from V and 11 bases from J, leaving 9 bases between. The DNA for the CDR3 is TGTGCCGGCCACGGCGCTTTCTTT. It translates to CAGHGAFF.

The chain joins TRBV6-1 to TRBJ2-1; D might be TRBD2 (6 bases). The germline CDR1 and CDR2 sequences are MNHNS and SASEGT. This CDR3 region has 15 residues. The V end was cut by 5 bases, the J end by 6 bases, with 17 bases between. The CDR3 DNA sequence: TGTGCCAGCAGTCGAGCGGGCGCCTTGGGCAATGAGCAGTTCTTC. Translation gives CASSRAGALGNEQFF.

The chain couples TRBV19 to TRBJ1-1; weak D call: TRBD1 (5 bases). The CDR3 is 16 amino acids. Germline CDR1 LNHDA, CDR2 SQIVND (reference sequence). V shed 5 bases and J shed 3 bases, with 19 bases lying between them. In nucleotides, the CDR3 is TGTGCCAGTAGTCCGCACTGGACACGCGAGGACACTGAAGCTTTCTTT. Translating it yields CASSPHWTREDTEAFF.

The gene calls are TRBV20-1 and TRBJ2-5; 10 bases are shared with TRBD2. CDR1 and CDR2 (germline): DFQATT, SNEGSKA (reference sequence). The CDR3 contains 16 residues. Unmatched junction bases numbered 14, after V lost 5 bases and J lost 5 bases. The CDR3 protein is CSAPPSGRALWETQYF. The CDR3 region has the DNA TGCAGTGCTCCCCCCAGCGGGAGGGCCCTGTGGGAGACCCAGTACTTC.

This clonotype was detected a few times. This rearrangement joins TRBV20-1 to TRBJ2-2, with TRBD1 matching over 11 bases. The CDR3 loop spans 14 amino acids. The germline gives CDR1 DFQATT, CDR2 SNEGSKA (reference sequence). V lost 3 bases, J lost 7 bases, and 4 bases stayed unmatched. The CDR3 reads CSARRTGGGGELFF. In DNA, the CDR3 is TGCAGTGCTAGGAGGACAGGGGGCGGCGGGGAGCTGTTTTTT.

V usage is TRBV30 and J usage is TRBJ1-2; possibly TRBD1 for D (6 bases). The V end lost 3 bases, the J end lost 4 bases, and 21 bases lay between the germline ends. Per the germline V gene, CDR1 is GTSNPN and CDR2 is SVGIG (reference sequence). The CDR3 runs 16 residues. The CDR3: CAWSARDTAARYGYTF. The CDR3, as DNA: TGTGCCTGGAGCGCCCGGGACACCGCTGCTCGCTATGGCTACACCTTC.

This chain links TRBV19 with TRBJ2-7; TRBD2 aligns across 8 bases. This CDR3 spans 14 amino acids. The V segment lost 4 bases and the J segment 5 bases; nucleotides outside the gene matches: 7. Looked up from germline, CDR1 is LNHDA and CDR2 is SQIVND (reference sequence). This CDR3 reads CASSTPGGANEQYF. Here the CDR3 DNA reads TGTGCCAGTAGTACCCCGGGGGGGGCCAACGAGCAGTACTTC.

Regarding this clonotype: This may stem from a read error, because a much larger clone lies one nucleotide away. J is TRBJ2-3 and V is TRBV24-1; 8 bases agree with TRBD1. The CDR3 extends over 15 amino acids. Germline V gives CDR1 KGHDR, CDR2 SFDVKD. The CDR3 DNA reads TGTGCCACCAGTGATCACAGGGGGACCACAGATATGCAGTATTTT. It yields the protein CATSDHRGTTDMQYF.

The chain is built from TRBV29-1 and TRBJ1-1, with D perhaps matching TRBD1 (6 bases). The CDR3 sequence is 11 residues long. Germline lookup yields CDR1 SQVTM and CDR2 ANQGSEA. V lost 3 bases and J lost 6, with 8 bases in between. The CDR3, as DNA: TGCAGCGTTGACGGGGGGCCTGAAGCTTTCTTT. It codes for CSVDGGPEAFF.

This clonotype was seen more than once but under ten times. The chain combines TRBV6-2 or TRBV6-3 with TRBJ2-3; weak D call: TRBD2 (5 bases). V shed 0 bases and J shed 5 bases, with 18 bases lying between them. Germline V lookup: CDR1 MNHEY, CDR2 SVGEGT. This CDR3 is built from 17 residues. The CDR3 DNA follows: TGTGCCAGCAGTTACTCACGGCTAGCCTCCCAATTAGATACGCAGTATTTT. It codes for CASSYSRLASQLDTQYF.